This T cell receptor (beta chain) was identified during a study of blood T cell repertoires in COVID-19. In the authors' methods: Amplification from reference gene primers served as the basis for estimated nucleated cell counts. Only in-frame clones appear in the TCRdb table, and some are missing; sequencing was by immunoSEQ multiplex PCR. That table is the source of V, J and clone size, and D and trimming were worked out from the DNA. The sample yields over 120,000 clones, 87% seen once. The CDR3 has 15 residues. Trimming removed 5 bases at V and 0 bases at J, with 13 bases between. Germline V gene sequence: CDR1 LNHDA, CDR2 SQIVND (reference sequence).

The rearrangement links TRBV19 to TRBJ1-2; D is uncertain. The sequence was collected from a man aged 55 to 70 who had recovered from COVID-19. Material for sequencing was PBMCs or T cells enriched from blood (not recorded which). CDR3 nucleotide sequence: TGTGCCAGTAGTCCTAATTCGGAGGCTAACTATGGCTACACCTTC. Its translation is CASSPNSEANYGYTF.